The following is a T cell receptor (beta chain) sequence with its context. Its antigen is unknown. The input lacks base qualities; no much larger clone sits a single base away. Sorted unstimulated T cells, along with proliferating T cells recovered from mixed lymphocyte reactions, underwent TCRbeta CDR3 sequencing. Fresh whole blood from approximately ten HLA-typed healthy donors was used to isolate PBMCs. Unstimulated CD4+ non-regulatory T cells were FACS-sorted to map the origin of alloreactive clones. The sample comes from a study of siplizumab effects on memory and regulatory T cells (dated by TCRdb to between 2018 and 2021). Background on the whole study: The effect of the anti-CD2 antibody siplizumab on alloreactive T-cell subsets was examined in allogeneic mixed lymphocyte reactions constructed from human PBMCs. The investigation overall reported the following: A naive or memory phenotype could not be assigned to roughly 80-97% of proliferating CD4+ or CD8+ clones. Because sequences below about 10^-5 frequency were poorly captured, only a minor fraction of alloreactive clones could be mapped to unstimulated subsets. Compared with memory T cells, unstimulated naive T cells appeared more diverse, and naive cells seemed to make a substantial contribution to the alloresponse. In reactions with siplizumab, an average of about 62% of mappable alloreactive CD4+ clones were Treg-derived, compared with around 30% in control reactions. Whether proliferating Tregs from siplizumab cultures actually had suppressive function was not functionally confirmed. The cumulative frequency of alloreactive sequences that could be traced back to unstimulated CD4+ memory T cells was significantly reduced by siplizumab.

Libraries were constructed by the immunoSEQ multiplex PCR assay. Some 100,000 TCR templates per sample were assayed by the deep sequencing platform. Genomic DNA extracted from sorted T cells was the material used for TCRbeta CDR3 sequencing. Per the authors' processing: The R programming language was used for the clonal analysis of the TCRbeta CDR3 data. Alloreactive CD4+ and CD8+ clones were defined by comparing unstimulated samples with post-reaction CFSE-low samples. Regulatory or non-regulatory origin was assigned to alloreactive CD4+ clones by matching of sequences to sorted unstimulated Treg and non-Treg repertoires. TCRdb holds this immuneACCESS table with in-frame rearrangements only. Some clones are missing; in checked studies, unresolved V genes explain under half, and the rest has no known cause. Clone size and the V and J calls come from that table; the DNA yielded D and trimming. This sample gives 99,000 or so clones in total; around 94% of them show up just once. The ten largest clones represent approximately 1.5% of the sample.

The receptor was derived from a human donor in good health. Source material: non-Treg CD4+ T cells sorted from blood. Taken with the paper, the label for cell subset or site translates to: FACS-sorted unstimulated CD4+ non-regulatory T cells.

Read as DNA, the sequence is TGTGCCAGCAGCTTACCGGGAGCGGTCACAGATACGCAGTATTTT. It codes for CASSLPGAVTDTQYF. In this chain, TRBV7-8 is recombined with TRBJ2-3, with a weak D call of TRBD2 (6 bases match). From its cysteine to its phenylalanine, the CDR3 spans 15 amino acids. The only DNA kept is the CDR3, 45 bases in frame from the first base. For CDR1 and CDR2, the germline V gene lists SGHVS and FQNEAQ. V is cut by 2 bases and J by 2 bases, and the space between the germline ends is 11 bases.